This T cell receptor (beta chain) emerged from a study of blood T cell repertoires in COVID-19. Study background: Samples came from the United States, Italy and Spain, spanning acute and convalescent COVID-19. In each case, the material was cDNA or gDNA derived from T cells, B-cell-depleted T cells, or PBMCs.

V trimming: 4 bases; J trimming: 0 bases; junction bases outside the gene matches: 2. The CDR3 is made up of 14 amino acids. Per germline, CDR1 LGHNA and CDR2 YNFKEQ. Per the original data handling: Nucleated cell number was recorded as an estimate derived from reference gene primer amplification. Using immunoSEQ multiplex PCR, the repertoire was profiled, and TCRdb retains in-frame clones only, with some absent. D and trimming were read from the DNA, whereas the V and J calls and clone size are those reported in that table. The table lists about 50,000 clones, more than 90% of them singletons. This sequence originates from a human donor in a cohort sampled during active COVID-19. The chain carries TRBV4-2 and TRBJ1-1, with TRBD1 matching 7 bases. Sequencing used peripheral blood. The DNA for the CDR3 is TGTGCCAGCAGCCCGGACAGGTTGAACACTGAAGCTTTCTTT. Amino acid sequence: CASSPDRLNTEAFF.